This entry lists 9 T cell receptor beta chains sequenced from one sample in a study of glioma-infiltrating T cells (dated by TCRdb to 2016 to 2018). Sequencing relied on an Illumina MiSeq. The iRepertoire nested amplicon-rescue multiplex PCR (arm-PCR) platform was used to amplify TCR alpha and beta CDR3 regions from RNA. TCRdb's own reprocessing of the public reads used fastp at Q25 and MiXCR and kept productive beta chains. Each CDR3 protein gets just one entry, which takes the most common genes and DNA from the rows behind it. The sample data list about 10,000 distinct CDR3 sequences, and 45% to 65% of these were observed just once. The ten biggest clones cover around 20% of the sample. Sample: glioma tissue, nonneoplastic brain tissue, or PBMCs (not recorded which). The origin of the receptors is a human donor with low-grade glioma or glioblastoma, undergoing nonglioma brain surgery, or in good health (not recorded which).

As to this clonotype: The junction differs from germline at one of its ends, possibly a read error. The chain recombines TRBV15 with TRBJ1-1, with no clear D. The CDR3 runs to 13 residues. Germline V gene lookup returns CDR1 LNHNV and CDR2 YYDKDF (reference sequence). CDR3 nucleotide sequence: TGTGCCACCAGCCGAAGGGCGCACACTGAAGCCTTCTTT. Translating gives CATSRRAHTEAFF.

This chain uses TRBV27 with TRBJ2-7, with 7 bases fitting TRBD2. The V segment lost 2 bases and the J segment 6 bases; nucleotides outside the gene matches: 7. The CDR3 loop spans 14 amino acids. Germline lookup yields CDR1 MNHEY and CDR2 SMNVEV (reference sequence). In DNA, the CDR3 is TGTGCCAGCAGTTTAGGATGGGGAGGGGCCGAGCAGTACTTC. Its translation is CASSLGWGGAEQYF.

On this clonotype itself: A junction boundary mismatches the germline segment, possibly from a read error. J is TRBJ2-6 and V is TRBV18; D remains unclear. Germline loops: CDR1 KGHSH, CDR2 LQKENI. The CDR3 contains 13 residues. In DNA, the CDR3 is TGTACCAGCTCACCACCTGGGGCCAACGTCCTGACTTTC. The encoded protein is CTSSPPGANVLTF.

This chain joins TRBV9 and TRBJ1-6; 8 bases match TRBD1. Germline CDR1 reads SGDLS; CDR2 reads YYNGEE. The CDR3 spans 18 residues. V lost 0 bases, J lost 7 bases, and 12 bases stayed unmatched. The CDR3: CASSVGAGTGDINSPLHF. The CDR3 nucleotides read TGTGCCAGCAGCGTAGGAGCCGGGACAGGAGACATCAATTCACCCCTCCACTTT.

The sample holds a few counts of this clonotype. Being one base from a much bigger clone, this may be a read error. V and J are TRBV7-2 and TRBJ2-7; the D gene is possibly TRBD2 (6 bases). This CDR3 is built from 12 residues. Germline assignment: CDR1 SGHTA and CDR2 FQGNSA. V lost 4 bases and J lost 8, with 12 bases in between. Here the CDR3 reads CASSSGVYQQYF. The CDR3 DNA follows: TGTGCCAGCAGCTCGGGAGTTTACCAGCAGTACTTC.

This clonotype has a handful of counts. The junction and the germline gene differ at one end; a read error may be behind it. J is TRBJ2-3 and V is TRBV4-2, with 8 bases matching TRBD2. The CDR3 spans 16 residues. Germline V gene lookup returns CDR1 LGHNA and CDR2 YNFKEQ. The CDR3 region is CASSPTLAGFTDTPSF. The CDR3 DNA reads TGTGCCAGCAGCCCTACTCTAGCGGGCTTCACAGATACGCCGTCTTTT.

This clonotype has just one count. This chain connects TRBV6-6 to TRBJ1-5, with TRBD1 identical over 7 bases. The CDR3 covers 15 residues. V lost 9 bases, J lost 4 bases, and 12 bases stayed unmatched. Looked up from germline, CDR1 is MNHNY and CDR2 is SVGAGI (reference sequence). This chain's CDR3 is CASPFGQATNQPQHF. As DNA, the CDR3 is TGTGCCAGTCCATTCGGACAGGCAACAAATCAGCCCCAGCATTTT.

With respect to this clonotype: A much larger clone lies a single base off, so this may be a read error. CDR3 amino acids: CSVDPGVKTEAFF. DNA for the CDR3: TGCAGCGTTGATCCAGGGGTGAAAACTGAAGCTTTCTTT. The chain has TRBV20-1 and TRBJ1-1, with D possibly being TRBD1 (6 bases). The CDR3 is 13 residues long. Germline V gene sequence: CDR1 DFQATT, CDR2 SNEGSKA (reference sequence).

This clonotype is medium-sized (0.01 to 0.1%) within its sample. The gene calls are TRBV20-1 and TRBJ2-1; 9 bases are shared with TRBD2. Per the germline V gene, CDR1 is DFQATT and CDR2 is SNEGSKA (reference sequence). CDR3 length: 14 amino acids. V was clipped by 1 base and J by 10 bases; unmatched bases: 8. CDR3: CSARGSGSLSEQFF. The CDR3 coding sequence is TGCAGTGCTAGAGGTAGCGGGAGCCTATCCGAGCAGTTCTTC.